A selection of T cell receptor beta chains follows, all from one sample in a study of OX40 agonist ivuxolimab in advanced cancers. Here immunoSEQ multiplex PCR was the method, and the copy in TCRdb shows in-frame clones only, minus some. Among 60,000 or so clones listed, just under 85% were seen once. The sample in question was CD4+ or CD8+ T cells sorted from blood, obtained in a trial of the OX40 agonist ivuxolimab. The receptor source for this set is an adult with an advanced solid tumor such as melanoma, head and neck, liver or kidney cancer. CDR3s include the opening cysteine and the closing phenylalanine or tryptophan. Each record gives: CDR3 protein, CDR3 DNA, clone size, V gene, J gene, D gene. D genes are given only for firm matches. Expanded clones are given a class, and other clones once, few, many or no size at all.

CASSPVAGFEGETQYF,TGTGCCAGCTCACCCGTTGCAGGATTTGAGGGAGAGACCCAGTACTTC,.,TRBV18,TRBJ2-5,.
CASSVRGLVPPNEQFF,TGTGCCAGCAGCGTACGGGGATTGGTCCCACCTAATGAGCAGTTCTTC,.,TRBV9,TRBJ2-1,.
CASSPRQGLGEKLFF,TGTGCCAGCAGCCCCCGACAGGGACTAGGTGAAAAACTGTTTTTT,few,TRBV11-2,TRBJ1-4,TRBD1
CAWSSGRSVEQYF,TGTGCCTGGAGTTCTGGAAGGAGTGTCGAGCAGTACTTC,.,TRBV30,TRBJ2-7,.
CATADAWNTGELFF,TGTGCCACAGCCGACGCGTGGAACACCGGGGAGCTGTTTTTT,once,TRBV15,TRBJ2-2,.
CASSLVPAGETQYF,TGTGCCAGCAGCTTAGTTCCAGCGGGGGAGACCCAGTACTTC,.,TRBV7-8,TRBJ2-5,TRBD2
CASSQGEGLAGGGAGELFF,TGCGCCAGCAGCCAAGGGGAAGGACTAGCGGGAGGGGGAGCCGGGGAGCTGTTTTTT,.,TRBV4-1,TRBJ2-2,TRBD2
CASSYTYTGELFF,TGTGCCAGCAGTTATACCTACACCGGGGAGCTGTTTTTT,once,TRBV9,TRBJ2-2,.
CASSPLTGPSYNEQFF,TGTGCCAGCAGTCCGCTGACAGGGCCTTCCTACAATGAGCAGTTCTTC,.,TRBV28,TRBJ2-1,TRBD1
CASSFERETSYEQYF,TGTGCCAGCAGCTTCGAGCGGGAGACCTCCTACGAGCAGTACTTC,.,TRBV11-1,TRBJ2-7,TRBD2
CASTAGLTYEQYF,TGTGCCAGCACAGCGGGACTTACCTACGAGCAGTACTTC,.,TRBV28,TRBJ2-7,TRBD2
CASSLSPHPEEKLFF,TGTGCCAGCAGTTTATCTCCGCACCCCGAGGAAAAACTGTTTTTT,.,TRBV27,TRBJ1-4,.
CASSSGRTGGETQYF,TGCGCCAGCAGCTCCGGACGCACTGGGGGAGAGACCCAGTACTTC,.,TRBV5-1,TRBJ2-5,.
CASSLDYNEQFF,TGTGCCAGCAGCTTGGATTACAATGAGCAGTTCTTC,.,TRBV7-2,TRBJ2-1,.
CASSSQTGAGNTIYF,TGCGCCAGCAGCTCCCAGACAGGGGCGGGAAACACCATATATTTT,few,TRBV5-1,TRBJ1-3,TRBD1
CASSLRGGSPLHF,TGTGCCAGCTCGTTAAGGGGGGGGAGCCCCCTCCACTTT,.,TRBV25-1,TRBJ1-6,.
CASSFASDYEQYF,TGTGCCAGCAGCTTCGCTAGCGACTACGAGCAGTACTTC,.,TRBV11-2,TRBJ2-7,.
CASRTDLFGANVLTF,TGTGCCAGTCGGACAGATCTTTTCGGGGCCAACGTCCTGACTTTC,.,TRBV11-3,TRBJ2-6,.
CASSLGGRDTEAFF,TGTGCCAGCAGCTTGGGAGGCCGGGACACTGAAGCTTTCTTT,.,TRBV5-4,TRBJ1-1,.
CASSPAGTVLNIQYF,TGTGCCAGCAGTCCGGCGGGGACGGTGTTGAACATTCAGTACTTC,.,TRBV28,TRBJ2-4,.
CASSQSRVSSYEQYF,TGTGCCAGCAGCCAATCTCGGGTTTCCTCCTACGAGCAGTACTTC,.,TRBV16,TRBJ2-7,.
CASSWGLETPVEQFF,TGCGCCAGCAGCTGGGGACTGGAGACGCCGGTCGAGCAGTTCTTC,few,TRBV4-3,TRBJ2-1,.
CATRGLDTGELFF,TGTGCCACCAGGGGGCTAGACACCGGGGAGCTGTTTTTT,.,TRBV5-4,TRBJ2-2,TRBD1
CASSLEGPNQIF,TGTGCCAGCAGCTTAGAGGGTCCAAACCAGATCTTC,.,TRBV7-8,TRBJ2-1,.
CASTGGTTDTQYF,TGTGCCAGCACAGGCGGGACCACAGATACGCAGTATTTT,.,TRBV9,TRBJ2-3,.
CASSQERGGLETQYF,TGCGCCAGCAGCCAAGAGCGGGGAGGGCTAGAGACCCAGTACTTC,.,TRBV4-1,TRBJ2-5,TRBD2
CATRRTGESGELFF,TGCGCCACACGAAGGACAGGAGAGTCCGGGGAGCTGTTTTTT,.,TRBV5-1,TRBJ2-2,TRBD1
CASSLSKVQPQHF,TGTGCCAGCAGTTTATCAAAAGTCCAGCCCCAGCATTTT,.,TRBV27,TRBJ1-5,.
CASSLIASGSDTQYF,TGTGCCAGCAGCTTAATTGCTAGCGGCTCAGATACGCAGTATTTT,.,TRBV7-8,TRBJ2-3,TRBD2
CASSLPLRLAGRDNEQFF,TGTGCCAGCAGCTTGCCCCTGCGACTAGCGGGACGTGACAATGAGCAGTTCTTC,.,TRBV7-9,TRBJ2-1,TRBD2
CASSLIQGGAQETQYF,TGTGCCAGCAGCTTAATACAGGGAGGGGCTCAAGAGACCCAGTACTTC,.,TRBV11-2,TRBJ2-5,.
CASSPRGGQHTGELFF,TGTGCCAGCAGCCCCAGGGGGGGGCAACACACCGGGGAGCTGTTTTTT,.,TRBV9,TRBJ2-2,.
CASSHRTGQGQPQHF,TGTGCCAGCAGCCACAGAACGGGACAGGGCCAGCCCCAGCATTTT,.,TRBV2,TRBJ1-5,TRBD1
CASSLAGVESQPQHF,TGCGCCAGCAGCTTGGCTGGGGTTGAATCTCAGCCCCAGCATTTT,.,TRBV5-1,TRBJ1-5,.
CASSLASTDTQYF,TGTGCCAGTAGCTTGGCAAGCACAGATACGCAGTATTTT,.,TRBV19,TRBJ2-3,.
CASSQENRPYEQYF,TGTGCCAGCAGCCAAGAAAACAGACCCTACGAGCAGTACTTC,.,TRBV4-2,TRBJ2-7,.
CASSVPRTEAFF,TGTGCCAGCAGCGTCCCCCGGACTGAAGCTTTCTTT,.,TRBV9,TRBJ1-1,.
CASRSGGGDTQYF,TGTGCCAGCCGGTCCGGTGGTGGAGATACGCAGTATTTT,.,TRBV19,TRBJ2-3,.
CASSYGQSPLHF,TGTGCCAGCAGCTATGGGCAGTCACCCCTCCACTTT,.,TRBV7-9,TRBJ1-6,.
CASSLVYSNTGELFF,TGTGCCAGCAGCTTAGTCTATTCGAACACCGGGGAGCTGTTTTTT,.,TRBV11-3,TRBJ2-2,.
CASSLNFAETQYF,TGTGCCAGCAGCTTAAATTTTGCGGAGACCCAGTACTTC,.,TRBV7-2,TRBJ2-5,.
CATSRDPGSYEQYF,TGTGCCACCAGCAGAGATCCAGGGTCCTACGAGCAGTACTTC,few,TRBV15,TRBJ2-7,.
CASSLGGQGFDTEAFF,TGTGCCAGCAGCTTGGGAGGACAGGGGTTTGACACTGAAGCTTTCTTT,.,TRBV5-6,TRBJ1-1,TRBD1